The T cell receptor (beta chain) described here comes from a study of shared clonotypes between healthy human individuals. Unsorted PBMC contributed about 270 ng DNA, 25,000 to 35,000 T cell genomes, to each replicate PCR. Sequenced by immunoSEQ multiplex PCR; TCRdb stores in-frame clones only, minus some. The data hold about 490,000 clones, with 76% observed a single time. The CDR3 is 16 residues long. Trimming took 0 bases from V and 7 from J; bases not matched to a gene: 8. CDR1 is MNHEY and CDR2 is SVGAGI in the germline V gene. This TCR was recovered from a woman aged 40 to 55 in good health. Some clones in this sample may be carry-over from other donors' samples. The chain combines TRBV6-5 with TRBJ2-1, with 8 nucleotides matching TRBD2. The sequencing sample was made of PBMCs. This CDR3 is CASSYSAGGIRNEQFF. The CDR3 DNA follows: TGTGCCAGCAGTTACTCGGCGGGAGGAATTCGGAATGAGCAGTTCTTC.